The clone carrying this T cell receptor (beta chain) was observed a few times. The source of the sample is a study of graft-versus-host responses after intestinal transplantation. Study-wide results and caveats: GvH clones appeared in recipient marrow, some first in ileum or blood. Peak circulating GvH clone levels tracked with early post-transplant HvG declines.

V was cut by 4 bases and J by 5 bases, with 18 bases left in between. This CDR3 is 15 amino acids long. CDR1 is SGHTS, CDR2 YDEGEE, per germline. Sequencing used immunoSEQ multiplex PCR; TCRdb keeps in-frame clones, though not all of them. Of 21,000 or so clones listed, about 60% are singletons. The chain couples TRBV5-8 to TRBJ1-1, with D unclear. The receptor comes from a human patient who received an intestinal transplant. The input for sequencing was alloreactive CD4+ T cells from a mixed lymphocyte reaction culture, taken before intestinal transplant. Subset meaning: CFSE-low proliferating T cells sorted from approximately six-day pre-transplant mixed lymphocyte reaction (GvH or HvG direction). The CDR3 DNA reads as TGTGCCAGCAGCCCGAATTGGAAAGGGAGGACTGAAGCTTTCTTT. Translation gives CASSPNWKGRTEAFF.